This T cell receptor beta chain was sequenced for a study of blood T cell repertoires in COVID-19 (dated by TCRdb to about 2020). Notes on the research overall: Samples from collaborators originated in the United States, Italy and Spain and spanned both the acute and convalescent phases of COVID-19. The material from the prospective study consisted of cDNA or gDNA derived from T cells, B-cell-depleted T cells, or PBMCs. The dataset comprised deeply sampled blood TCRbeta repertoires from subjects exposed to, actively infected with, or recovered from COVID-19. The repertoires were made available in a free public database intended to serve as a resource for research on the immune response to SARS-CoV-2. The samples were drawn from two sources: the first 160 participants of the ongoing ImmuneRACE study, and 950 to 1,500 subjects contributed by 6 global collaborators. Sample metadata almost always included a de-identified subject ID, COVID-19 status, age in years and sex. Where available, HLA class I and class II types were obtained from metadata supplied by the sample provider rather than from assay-based typing.

CDR1 and CDR2, per the germline V gene, are MNHNS and SASEGT. The V end loses 0 bases and the J end loses 0 bases, and a stretch of 5 bases separates them. Taken from cysteine to phenylalanine, the CDR3 has 15 residues. The retained sequence is limited to the CDR3, 45 bases, with the frame set at the first base. In regard to this clone: Its antigen specificity is not known. Base qualities are missing; no much larger clone stands one base away.

TCRbeta CDR3 regions were amplified from genomic DNA by means of the immunoSEQ Assay, a bias-controlled multiplex PCR. Processing in the source paper ran as follows. Within the assay, amplification of reference gene primers was used to estimate how many nucleated cells each sample contained. Sequence reads were collapsed and filtered to measure the absolute abundance of every unique TCRbeta CDR3 rearrangement. Productive Simpson clonality was computed per sample as the square root of Simpson's diversity index over productive rearrangements. This is the immuneACCESS table as TCRdb keeps it, with only in-frame sequences that have V and J called. A part of the clones is gone; compared with another copy, unresolved V genes explain less than half, and the rest is unexplained. V and J calls and clone size are given by that table; D and trimming were obtained from the DNA. The sample has 70,000 to 100,000 clones on record, 90% of them singletons. The ten largest clonotypes hold roughly 4.5% of the sample.

General findings and caveats noted by the study authors: Clinical and demographic metadata were provided uncurated, with the amount varying by source and participant.

Whole blood was collected in K2EDTA tubes by collaborating institutions according to the institutions' own protocols. Collaborator samples were shipped for TCRbeta analysis as frozen whole blood, isolated PBMCs, or DNA extracted from either sample type. This sequence uses TRBV6-1 and TRBJ1-4, and the D gene may be TRBD1, 5 bases matching. The TCR comes from a woman of 80 years or more with active or convalescent COVID-19. The material sequenced was peripheral blood. The DNA sequence is given as TGTGCCAGCAGTGAAGCACAGGCAACTAATGAAAAACTGTTTTTT. Translation gives CASSEAQATNEKLFF.